This entry lists 2 T cell receptor beta chains sequenced from one sample in a study of beta chain features in type 1 diabetes. Study-level points and caveats: In every one of the four CD4+ subsets, TCRB CDR3s were moderately but significantly shorter in Type 1 diabetes patients.

Investigators reverse transcribed all isolated RNA, so they sequenced expressed TCRB transcripts. Method: immunoSEQ multiplex PCR; TCRdb's copy keeps in-frame clones and lacks some. The top ten clones hold 0.04% of a sample with hundreds of thousands of clones, over 11% of them seen once. Their target antigens are unknown. The sample consisted of naive CD4+ T cells from blood. Receptors originate from a man between 18 and 35 years old with type 1 diabetes.

This clone turned up a few times. This chain connects TRBV29-1 to TRBJ1-2; D gene unclear. Germline CDR1 and CDR2: SQVTM and ANQGSEA. With 4 bases removed from V and 6 bases from J, the gap between germline ends came to 15 bases. The CDR3 covers 13 residues. The CDR3 loop reads CSVALPRMHGYTF. The CDR3 nucleotides are TGCAGCGTTGCACTACCAAGGATGCATGGCTACACCTTC.

The chain carries TRBV5-1 and TRBJ2-1, with 7 bases aligning to TRBD1. The ends lost 0 bases at V and 7 bases at J; junction bases unmatched: 7. CDR1 SGHRS and CDR2 YFSETQ come from the germline V gene. This CDR3 has 15 residues. CDR3 coding DNA: TGCGCCAGCAGCTTGGCGGTAGCGACAGGGAATGAGCAGTTCTTC. Its protein product is CASSLAVATGNEQFF.